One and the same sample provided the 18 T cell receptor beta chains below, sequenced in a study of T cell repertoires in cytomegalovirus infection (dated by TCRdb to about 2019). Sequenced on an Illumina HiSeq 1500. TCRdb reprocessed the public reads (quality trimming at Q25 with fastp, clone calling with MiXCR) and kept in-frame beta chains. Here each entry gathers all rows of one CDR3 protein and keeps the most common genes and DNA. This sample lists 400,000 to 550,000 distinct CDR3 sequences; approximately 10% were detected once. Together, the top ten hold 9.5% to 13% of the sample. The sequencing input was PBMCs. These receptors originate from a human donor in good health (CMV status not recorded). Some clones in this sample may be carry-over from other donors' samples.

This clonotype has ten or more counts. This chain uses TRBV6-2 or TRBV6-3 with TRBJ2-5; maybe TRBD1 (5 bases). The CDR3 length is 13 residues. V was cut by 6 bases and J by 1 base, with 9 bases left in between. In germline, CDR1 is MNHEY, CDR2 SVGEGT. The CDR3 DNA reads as TGTGCCAGCAGGGCGACAGCCCAAGAGACCCAGTACTTC. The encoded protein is CASRATAQETQYF.

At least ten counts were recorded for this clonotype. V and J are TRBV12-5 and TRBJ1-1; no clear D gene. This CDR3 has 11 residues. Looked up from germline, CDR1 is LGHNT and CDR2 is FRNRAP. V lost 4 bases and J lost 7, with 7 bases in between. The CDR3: CASGSRGEAFF. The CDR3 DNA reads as TGTGCTAGTGGTTCGCGCGGTGAAGCTTTCTTT.

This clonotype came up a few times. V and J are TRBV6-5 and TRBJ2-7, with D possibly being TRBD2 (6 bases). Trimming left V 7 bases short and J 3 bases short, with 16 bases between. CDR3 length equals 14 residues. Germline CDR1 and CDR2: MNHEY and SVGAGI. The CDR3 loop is CASTTRDLNYEQYF. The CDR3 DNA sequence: TGTGCCAGCACCACACGGGACTTGAACTACGAGCAGTACTTC.

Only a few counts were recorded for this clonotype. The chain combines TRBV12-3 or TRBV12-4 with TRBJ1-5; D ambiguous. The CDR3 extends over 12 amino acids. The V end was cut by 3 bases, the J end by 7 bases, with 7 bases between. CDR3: CASSFSDQPQHF. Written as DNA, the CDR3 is TGTGCCAGCAGTTTTAGTGACCAGCCCCAGCATTTT.

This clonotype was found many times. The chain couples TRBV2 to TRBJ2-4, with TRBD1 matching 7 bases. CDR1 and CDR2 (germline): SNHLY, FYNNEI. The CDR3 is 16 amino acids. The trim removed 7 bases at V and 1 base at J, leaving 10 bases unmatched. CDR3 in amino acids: CASMRGRASAKNIQYF. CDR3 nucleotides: TGTGCCAGCATGAGGGGGCGGGCCTCCGCCAAAAACATTCAGTACTTC.

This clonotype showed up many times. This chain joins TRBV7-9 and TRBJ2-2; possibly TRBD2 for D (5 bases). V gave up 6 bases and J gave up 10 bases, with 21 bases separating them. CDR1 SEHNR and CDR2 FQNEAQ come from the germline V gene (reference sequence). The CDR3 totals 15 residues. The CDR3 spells CASSALTGVSQELFF. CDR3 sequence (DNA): TGTGCCAGCAGTGCATTGACCGGGGTGTCCCAGGAGCTGTTTTTT.

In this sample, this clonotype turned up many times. The DNA of the CDR3 is TGTGCCAGCAGCACAAACACAGATACGCAGTATTTT. This translates into CASSTNTDTQYF. The V gene is TRBV9, the J gene TRBJ2-3; D unclear. There are 12 residues in the CDR3. Trimming took off 4 bases at V and 2 bases at J, with 5 bases between the two ends. CDR1 is SGDLS and CDR2 is YYNGEE in the germline V gene. The variable domain in full, with the rest retrieved from reference TRBV9 and TRBJ2-3, is DSGVTQTPKHLITATGQRVTLRCSPRSGDLSVYWYQQSLDQGLQFLIQYYNGEERAKGNILERFSAQQFPDLHSELNLSSLELGDSALYFCASSTNTDTQYFGPGTRLTVL.

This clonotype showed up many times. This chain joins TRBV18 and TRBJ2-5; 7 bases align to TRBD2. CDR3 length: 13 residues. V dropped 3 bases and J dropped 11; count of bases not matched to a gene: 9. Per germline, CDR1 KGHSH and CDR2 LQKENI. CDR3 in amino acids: CASSPRDYDSQYF. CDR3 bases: TGTGCCAGCTCACCCCGGGACTACGATTCGCAGTACTTC.

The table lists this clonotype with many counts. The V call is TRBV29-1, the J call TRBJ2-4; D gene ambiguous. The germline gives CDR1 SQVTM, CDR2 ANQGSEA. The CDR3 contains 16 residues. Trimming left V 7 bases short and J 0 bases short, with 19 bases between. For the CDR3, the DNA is TGCAGCGGACTCCACGACGGAAGGTTAGCCAAAAACATTCAGTACTTC. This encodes CSGLHDGRLAKNIQYF. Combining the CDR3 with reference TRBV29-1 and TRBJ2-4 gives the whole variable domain SAVISQKPSRDICQRGTSLTIQCQVDSQVTMMFWYRQQPGQSLTLIATANQGSEATYESGFVIDKFPISRPNLTFSTLTVSNMSPEDSSIYLCSGLHDGRLAKNIQYFGAGTRLSVL.

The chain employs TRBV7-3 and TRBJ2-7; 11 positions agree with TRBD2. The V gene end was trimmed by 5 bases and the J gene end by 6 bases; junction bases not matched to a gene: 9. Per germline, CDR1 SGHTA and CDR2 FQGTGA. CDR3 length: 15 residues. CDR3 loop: CASSTVTSGMGEQYF. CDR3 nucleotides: TGTGCCAGCAGCACCGTGACTAGCGGGATGGGCGAGCAGTACTTC.

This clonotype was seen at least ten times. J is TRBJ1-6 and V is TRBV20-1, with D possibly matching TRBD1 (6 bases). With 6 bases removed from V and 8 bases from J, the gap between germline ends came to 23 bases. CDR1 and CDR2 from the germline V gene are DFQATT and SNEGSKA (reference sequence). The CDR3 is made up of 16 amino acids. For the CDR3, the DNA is TGCAGTGCCCAACCACAGGGTGGGGGAGGGGATTCACCCCTCCACTTT. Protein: CSAQPQGGGGDSPLHF.

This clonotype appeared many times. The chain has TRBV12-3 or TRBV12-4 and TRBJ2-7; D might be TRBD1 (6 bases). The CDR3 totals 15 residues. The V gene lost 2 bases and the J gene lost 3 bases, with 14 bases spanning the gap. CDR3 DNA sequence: TGTGCCAGCAGTTTACTGCCTGTAGGGGGCTACGAGCAGTACTTC. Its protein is CASSLLPVGGYEQYF.

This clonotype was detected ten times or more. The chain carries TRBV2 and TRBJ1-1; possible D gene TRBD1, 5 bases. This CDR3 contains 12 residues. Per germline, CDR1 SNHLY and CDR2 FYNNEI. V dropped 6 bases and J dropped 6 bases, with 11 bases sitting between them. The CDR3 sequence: CASRTEEAEAFF. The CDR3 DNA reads TGTGCCAGCAGGACAGAAGAAGCTGAAGCTTTCTTT.

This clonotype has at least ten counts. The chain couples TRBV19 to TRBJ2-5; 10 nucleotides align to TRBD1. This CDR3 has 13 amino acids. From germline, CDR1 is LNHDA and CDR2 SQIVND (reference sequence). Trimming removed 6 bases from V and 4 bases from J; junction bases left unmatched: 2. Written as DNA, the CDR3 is TGTGCCAGTAGAGACAGGGGGCGAGAGACCCAGTACTTC. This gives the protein CASRDRGRETQYF.

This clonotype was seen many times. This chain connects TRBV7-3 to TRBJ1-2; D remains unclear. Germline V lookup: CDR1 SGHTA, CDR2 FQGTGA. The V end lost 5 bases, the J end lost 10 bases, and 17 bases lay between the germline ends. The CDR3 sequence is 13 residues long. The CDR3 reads CASSLGDLLDYTF. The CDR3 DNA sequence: TGTGCCAGCAGCCTTGGAGATCTATTGGACTACACCTTC. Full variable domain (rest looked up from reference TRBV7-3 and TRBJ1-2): GAGVSQTPSNKVTEKGKYVELRCDPISGHTALYWYRQSLGQGPEFLIYFQGTGAADDSGLPNDRFFAVRPEGSVSTLKIQRTERGDSAVYLCASSLGDLLDYTFGSGTRLTVV.

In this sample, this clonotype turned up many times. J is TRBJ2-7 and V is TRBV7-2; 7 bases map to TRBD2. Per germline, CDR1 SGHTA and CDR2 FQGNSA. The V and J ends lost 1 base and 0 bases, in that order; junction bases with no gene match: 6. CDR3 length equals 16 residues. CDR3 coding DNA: TGTGCCAGCAGCTTAGATTGGGGCGGGAGCTCCTACGAGCAGTACTTC. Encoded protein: CASSLDWGGSSYEQYF. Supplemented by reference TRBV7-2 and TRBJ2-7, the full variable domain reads GAGVSQSPSNKVTEKGKDVELRCDPISGHTALYWYRQSLGQGLEFLIYFQGNSAPDKSGLPSDRFSAERTGGSVSTLTIQRTQQEDSAVYLCASSLDWGGSSYEQYFGPGTRLTVT.

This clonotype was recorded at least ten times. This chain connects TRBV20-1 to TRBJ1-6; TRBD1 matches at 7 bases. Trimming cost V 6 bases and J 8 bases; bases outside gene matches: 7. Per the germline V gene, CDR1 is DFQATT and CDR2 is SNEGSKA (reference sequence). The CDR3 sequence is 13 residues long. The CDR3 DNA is TGCAGTGCCAGTGGACAGGCAGATTCACCCCTCCACTTT. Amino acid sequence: CSASGQADSPLHF.

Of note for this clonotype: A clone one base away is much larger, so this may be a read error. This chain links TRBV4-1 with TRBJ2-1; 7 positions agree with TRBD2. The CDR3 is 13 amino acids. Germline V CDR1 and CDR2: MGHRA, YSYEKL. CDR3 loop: CGSTGTKYNEQFF. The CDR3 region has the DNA TGCGGCAGCACCGGGACTAAATACAATGAGCAGTTCTTC.